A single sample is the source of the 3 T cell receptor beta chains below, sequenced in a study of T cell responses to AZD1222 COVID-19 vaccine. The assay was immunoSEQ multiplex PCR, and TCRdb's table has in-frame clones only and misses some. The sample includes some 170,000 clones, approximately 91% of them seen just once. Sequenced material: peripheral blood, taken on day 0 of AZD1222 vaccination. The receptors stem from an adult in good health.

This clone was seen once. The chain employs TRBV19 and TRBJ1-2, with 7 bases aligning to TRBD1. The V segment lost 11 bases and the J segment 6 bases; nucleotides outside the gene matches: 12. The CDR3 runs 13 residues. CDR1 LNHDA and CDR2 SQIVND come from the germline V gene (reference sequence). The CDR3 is CAATGEGKDGYTF. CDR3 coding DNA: TGTGCCGCAACAGGGGAAGGAAAGGATGGCTACACCTTC.

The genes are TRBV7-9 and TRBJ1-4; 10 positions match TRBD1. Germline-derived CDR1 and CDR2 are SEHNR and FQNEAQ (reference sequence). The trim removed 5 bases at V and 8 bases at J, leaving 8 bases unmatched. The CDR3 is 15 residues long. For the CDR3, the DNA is TGTGCCAGCAGCAGCCGACAGGGGGCGAACGAAAAACTGTTTTTT. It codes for CASSSRQGANEKLFF.

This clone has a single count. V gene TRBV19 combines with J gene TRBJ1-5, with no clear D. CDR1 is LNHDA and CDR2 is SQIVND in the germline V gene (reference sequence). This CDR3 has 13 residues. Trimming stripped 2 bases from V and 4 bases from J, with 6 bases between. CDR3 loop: CASSINGNQPQHF. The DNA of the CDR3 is TGTGCCAGTAGTATAAACGGAAATCAGCCCCAGCATTTT. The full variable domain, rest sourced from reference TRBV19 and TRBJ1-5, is DGGITQSPKYLFRKEGQNVTLSCEQNLNHDAMYWYRQDPGQGLRLIYYSQIVNDFQKGDIAEGYSVSREKKESFPLTVTSAQKNPTAFYLCASSINGNQPQHFGDGTRLSIL.